What follows are 9 T cell receptor beta chains derived from one specimen sequenced in a study of technical replicates of blood from several donors. The repertoire was sequenced with immunoSEQ multiplex PCR; TCRdb's copy has only in-frame clones and lacks some. The sample holds just under 85,000 clones, around 94% seen once. Sequencing was carried out using T cells isolated from PBMCs. Receptors were obtained from a human donor in good health.

The rearrangement uses TRBV6-1 and TRBJ1-2, with 8 positions matching TRBD1. The CDR3 runs 14 residues. Germline lookup yields CDR1 MNHNS and CDR2 SASEGT. V shed 4 bases and J 3 bases; nucleotides not matched to a gene: 4. The CDR3 loop reads CASSGQGSDYGYTF. DNA of the CDR3: TGTGCCAGCAGTGGACAGGGGAGCGACTATGGCTACACCTTC.

The V call is TRBV21-1, the J call TRBJ2-4; the table's TRBD1 call for D was not verified on the DNA. TRBV21-1 is shown as a pseudogene. The CDR3 runs to 15 residues. CDR3 amino acids: CASSARTEAKNIQYF. The CDR3 DNA reads as TGTGCCAGCAGCGCAAGGACAGAAGCCAAAAACATTCAGTACTTC.

The rearrangement uses TRBV28 and TRBJ2-1, with TRBD2 matching 14 bases. V dropped 5 bases and J dropped 3; count of bases not matched to a gene: 18. Germline CDR1 reads MDHEN; CDR2 reads SYDVKM. This CDR3 region has 21 residues. CDR3 DNA sequence: TGTGCCAGCAGTGGGGATGCCCGGGGACTAGCGGGAGTCGCAAGCTACAATGAGCAGTTCTTC. It is translated as CASSGDARGLAGVASYNEQFF.

This clone was detected only once. The chain recombines TRBV28 with TRBJ2-3; TRBD1 matches 7 bases. V shed 10 bases, J shed 0 bases, and the junction held 7 bases outside the gene matches. Germline V gives CDR1 MDHEN, CDR2 SYDVKM. This CDR3 is built from 14 residues. The CDR3 loop reads CANSKGASTDTQYF. CDR3 in DNA: TGTGCCAACTCGAAGGGGGCGAGCACAGATACGCAGTATTTT.

The chain joins TRBV11-3 to TRBJ2-2, with 12 bases matching TRBD2. The ends lost 5 bases at V and 7 bases at J; junction bases unmatched: 11. Germline V gene data show CDR1 as SGHNT and CDR2 as YENEEA. The CDR3 totals 17 residues. CDR3 region: CASSPELAGGPSGELFF. The CDR3 nucleotides read TGTGCCAGCAGCCCCGAGCTAGCGGGAGGGCCGAGCGGGGAGCTGTTTTTT.

This chain links TRBV27 with TRBJ2-2, with D perhaps TRBD2 (6 bases). The germline CDR1 and CDR2 sequences are MNHEY and SMNVEV (reference sequence). The germline V and J ends were trimmed by 4 bases and 9 bases, with 15 bases remaining between them. The CDR3 sequence is 14 residues long. The DNA for the CDR3 is TGTGCCAGCAGTTCACCCTTGGGACTCAGGGAGCTGTTTTTT. Translated: CASSSPLGLRELFF.

V and J are TRBV2 and TRBJ1-3; 10 nucleotides match TRBD1. V dropped 6 bases and J dropped 3; count of bases not matched to a gene: 20. CDR1 is SNHLY and CDR2 is FYNNEI in the germline V gene. The CDR3 is 20 amino acids. CDR3 in amino acids: CASSGGQGLGELYRGNTIYF. The CDR3, as DNA: TGTGCCAGCAGCGGGGGACAGGGGCTCGGCGAACTATACCGTGGAAACACCATATATTTT.

This chain links TRBV5-6 with TRBJ2-1, with TRBD2 identical over 12 bases. This CDR3 spans 16 amino acids. Germline lookup yields CDR1 SGHDT and CDR2 YYEEEE. Trimming removed 2 bases from V and 9 bases from J; junction bases left unmatched: 9. CDR3: CASSLGLAGFVGEQFF. The CDR3 DNA reads as TGTGCCAGCAGCTTAGGACTAGCGGGGTTTGTAGGTGAGCAGTTCTTC.

The chain uses TRBV6-5 and TRBJ2-7; 10 bases are a match to TRBD1. The CDR3 consists of 14 residues. Germline V gene sequence: CDR1 MNHEY, CDR2 SVGAGI. The V gene end was trimmed by 5 bases and the J gene end by 4 bases; junction bases not matched to a gene: 5. DNA for the CDR3: TGTGCCAGCAGTACCGGGACAGGGGCGTACGAGCAGTACTTC. It encodes CASSTGTGAYEQYF.